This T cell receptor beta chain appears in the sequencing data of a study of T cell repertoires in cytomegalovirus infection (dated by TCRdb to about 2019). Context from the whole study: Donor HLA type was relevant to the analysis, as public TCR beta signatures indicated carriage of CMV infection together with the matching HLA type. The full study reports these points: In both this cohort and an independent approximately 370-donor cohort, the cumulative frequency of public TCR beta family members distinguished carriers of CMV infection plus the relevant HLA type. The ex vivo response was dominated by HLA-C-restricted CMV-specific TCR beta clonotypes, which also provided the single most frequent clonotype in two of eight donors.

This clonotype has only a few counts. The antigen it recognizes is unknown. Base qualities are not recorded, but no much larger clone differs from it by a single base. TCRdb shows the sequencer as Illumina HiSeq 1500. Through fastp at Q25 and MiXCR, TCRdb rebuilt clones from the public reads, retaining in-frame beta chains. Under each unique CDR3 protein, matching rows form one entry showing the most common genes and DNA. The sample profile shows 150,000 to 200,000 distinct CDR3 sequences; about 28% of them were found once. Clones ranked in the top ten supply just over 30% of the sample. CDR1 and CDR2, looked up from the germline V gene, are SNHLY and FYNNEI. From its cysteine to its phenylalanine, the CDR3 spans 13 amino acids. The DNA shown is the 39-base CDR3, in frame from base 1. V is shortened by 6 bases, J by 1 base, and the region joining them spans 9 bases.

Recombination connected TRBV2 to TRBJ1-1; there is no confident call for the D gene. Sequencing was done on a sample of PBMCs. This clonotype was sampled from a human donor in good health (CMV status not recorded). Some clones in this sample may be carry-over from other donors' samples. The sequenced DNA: TGTGCCAGCAGGCCGGCGGAGAACACTGAAGCTTTCTTT. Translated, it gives CASRPAENTEAFF.